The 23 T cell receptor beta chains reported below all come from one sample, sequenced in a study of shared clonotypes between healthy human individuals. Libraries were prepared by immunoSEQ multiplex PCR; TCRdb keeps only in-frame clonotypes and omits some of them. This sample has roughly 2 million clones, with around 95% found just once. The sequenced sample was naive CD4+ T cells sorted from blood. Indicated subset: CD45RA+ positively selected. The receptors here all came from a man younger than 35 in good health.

The CDR3 loop is CASGRQSTNEKLFF. In DNA form, the CDR3 reads TGCGCCAGCGGAAGACAGTCAACTAATGAAAAACTGTTTTTT. This chain links TRBV5-1 with TRBJ1-4, with a possible D match to TRBD1 (5 bases). Germline-derived CDR1 and CDR2 are SGHRS and YFSETQ. Between the trimmed V and J ends, which lost 7 bases and 0 bases, there was a span of 10 bases. This CDR3 is built from 14 residues.

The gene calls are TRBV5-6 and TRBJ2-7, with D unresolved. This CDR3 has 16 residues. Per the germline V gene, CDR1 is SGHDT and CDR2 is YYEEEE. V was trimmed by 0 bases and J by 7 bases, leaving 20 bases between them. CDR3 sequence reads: CASSLVPTGLYGEQYF. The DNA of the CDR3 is TGTGCCAGCAGCTTGGTGCCGACTGGCTTGTACGGGGAGCAGTACTTC.

CDR3 DNA sequence: TGCGCCAGCAGCTCCGTAGCGGGAGCGGGGGAGACCCAGTACTTC. Its translation: CASSSVAGAGETQYF. This chain uses TRBV5-1 with TRBJ2-5; TRBD2 agrees at 9 bases. This CDR3 contains 15 residues. Germline CDR1 is SGHRS and CDR2 is YFSETQ. J was trimmed by 5 bases and V by 3 bases; bases with no gene match: 8.

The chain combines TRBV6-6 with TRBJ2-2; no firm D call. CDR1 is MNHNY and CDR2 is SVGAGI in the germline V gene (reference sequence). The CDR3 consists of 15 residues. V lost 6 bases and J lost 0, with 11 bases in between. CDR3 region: CASRDSPTNTGELFF. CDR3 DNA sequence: TGTGCCAGCAGGGATAGCCCCACGAACACCGGGGAGCTGTTTTTT.

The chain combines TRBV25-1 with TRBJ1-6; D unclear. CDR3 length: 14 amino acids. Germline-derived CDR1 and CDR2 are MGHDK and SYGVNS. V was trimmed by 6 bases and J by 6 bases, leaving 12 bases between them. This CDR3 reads CASRPSWGNSPLHF. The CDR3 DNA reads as TGTGCCAGCAGACCCTCTTGGGGTAATTCACCCCTCCACTTT.

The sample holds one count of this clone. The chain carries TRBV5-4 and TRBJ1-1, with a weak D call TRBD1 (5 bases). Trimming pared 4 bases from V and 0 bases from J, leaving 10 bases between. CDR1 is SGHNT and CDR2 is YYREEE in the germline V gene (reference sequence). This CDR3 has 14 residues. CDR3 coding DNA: TGTGCCAGCAGCCAGCAGGGAATGAACACTGAAGCTTTCTTT. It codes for CASSQQGMNTEAFF.

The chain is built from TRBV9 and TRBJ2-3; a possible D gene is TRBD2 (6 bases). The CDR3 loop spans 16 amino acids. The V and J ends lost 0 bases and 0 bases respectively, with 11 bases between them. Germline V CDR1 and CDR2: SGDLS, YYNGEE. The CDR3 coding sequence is TGTGCCAGCAGCGTAGAGGGGAGGCCTAGCACAGATACGCAGTATTTT. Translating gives CASSVEGRPSTDTQYF. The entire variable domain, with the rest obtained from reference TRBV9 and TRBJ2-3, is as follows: DSGVTQTPKHLITATGQRVTLRCSPRSGDLSVYWYQQSLDQGLQFLIQYYNGEERAKGNILERFSAQQFPDLHSELNLSSLELGDSALYFCASSVEGRPSTDTQYFGPGTRLTVL.

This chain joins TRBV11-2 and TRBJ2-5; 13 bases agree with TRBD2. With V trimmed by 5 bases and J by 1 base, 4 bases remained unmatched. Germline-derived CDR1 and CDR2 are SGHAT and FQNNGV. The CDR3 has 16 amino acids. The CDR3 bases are TGTGCCAGCAGCCCGGGGACTAGCGGGACCCAAGAGACCCAGTACTTC. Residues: CASSPGTSGTQETQYF.

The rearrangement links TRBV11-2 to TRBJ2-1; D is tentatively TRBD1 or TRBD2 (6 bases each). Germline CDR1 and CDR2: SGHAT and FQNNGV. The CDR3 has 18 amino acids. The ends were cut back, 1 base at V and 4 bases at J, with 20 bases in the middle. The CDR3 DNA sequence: TGTGCCAGCAGCTTAGGAGGGGGGTGGAGCGGACCTTACAATGAGCAGTTCTTC. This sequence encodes CASSLGGGWSGPYNEQFF.

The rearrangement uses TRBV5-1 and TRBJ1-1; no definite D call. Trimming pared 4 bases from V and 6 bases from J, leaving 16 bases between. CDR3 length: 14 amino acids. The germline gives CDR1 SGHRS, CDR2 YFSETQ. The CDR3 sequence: CASSRDGIWAEAFF. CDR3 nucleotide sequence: TGCGCCAGCAGCAGAGACGGCATATGGGCTGAAGCTTTCTTT.

CDR3 amino acids: CAIGIVYEQYF. Written as DNA, the CDR3 is TGTGCCATCGGGATCGTTTACGAGCAGTACTTC. The rearrangement links TRBV10-3 to TRBJ2-7; D is undetermined. V shed 8 bases and J shed 4 bases, with 9 bases lying between them. CDR1 is ENHRY and CDR2 is SYGVKD in the germline V gene. The CDR3 loop spans 11 amino acids.

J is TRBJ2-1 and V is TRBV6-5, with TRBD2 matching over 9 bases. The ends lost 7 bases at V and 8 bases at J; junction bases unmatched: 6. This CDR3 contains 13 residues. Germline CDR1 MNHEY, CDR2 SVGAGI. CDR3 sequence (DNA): TGTGCCAGCAAAATAGCGGGAGTGGATGAGCAGTTCTTC. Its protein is CASKIAGVDEQFF.

The CDR3: CASSADRGVQETQYF. CDR3 nucleotides: TGTGCCAGCAGTGCCGACAGGGGGGTTCAAGAGACCCAGTACTTC. The J gene is TRBJ2-5, the V gene TRBV6-1, with 9 bases matching TRBD1. The CDR3 is made up of 15 amino acids. From germline, CDR1 is MNHNS and CDR2 SASEGT. V lost 4 bases and J lost 2; bases outside the gene matches: 5.

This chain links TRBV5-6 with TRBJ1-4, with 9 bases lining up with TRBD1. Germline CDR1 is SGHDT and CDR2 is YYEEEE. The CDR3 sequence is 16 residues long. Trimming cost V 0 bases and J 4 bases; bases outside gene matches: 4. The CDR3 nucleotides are TGTGCCAGCAGCTTGGTGGGACAGGGTATTAATGAAAAACTGTTTTTT. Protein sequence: CASSLVGQGINEKLFF.

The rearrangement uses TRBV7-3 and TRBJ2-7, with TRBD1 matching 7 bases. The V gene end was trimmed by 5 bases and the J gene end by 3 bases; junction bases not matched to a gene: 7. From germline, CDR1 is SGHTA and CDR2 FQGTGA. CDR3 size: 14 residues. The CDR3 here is CASSTSGTDYEQYF. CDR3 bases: TGTGCCAGCAGCACTTCAGGGACAGACTACGAGCAGTACTTC.

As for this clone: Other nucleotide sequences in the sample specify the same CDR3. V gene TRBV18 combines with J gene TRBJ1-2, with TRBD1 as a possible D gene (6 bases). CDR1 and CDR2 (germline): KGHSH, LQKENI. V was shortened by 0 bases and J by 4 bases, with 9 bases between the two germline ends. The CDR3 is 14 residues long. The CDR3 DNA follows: TGTGCCAGCTCACCACCTGGGGGGGCCTATGGCTACACCTTC. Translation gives CASSPPGGAYGYTF.

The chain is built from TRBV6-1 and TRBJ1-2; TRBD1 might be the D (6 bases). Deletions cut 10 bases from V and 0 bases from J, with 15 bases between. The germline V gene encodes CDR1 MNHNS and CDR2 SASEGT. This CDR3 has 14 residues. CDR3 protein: CATGAGGSNYGYTF. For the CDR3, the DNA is TGTGCCACCGGGGCGGGGGGCTCTAACTATGGCTACACCTTC.

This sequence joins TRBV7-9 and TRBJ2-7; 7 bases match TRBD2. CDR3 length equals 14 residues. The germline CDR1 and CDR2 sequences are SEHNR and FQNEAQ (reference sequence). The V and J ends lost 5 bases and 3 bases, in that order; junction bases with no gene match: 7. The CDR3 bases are TGTGCCAGCAGCCGGGACTACCGGAGCTACGAGCAGTACTTC. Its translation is CASSRDYRSYEQYF.

The CDR3 loop is CASSSARASTDTQYF. The CDR3 DNA is TGTGCCAGCAGCTCCGCGAGGGCGAGCACAGATACGCAGTATTTT. The chain uses TRBV7-2 and TRBJ2-3, with TRBD2 as a possible D gene (5 bases). V was pared by 4 bases and J by 0 bases, with 11 bases between. The CDR3 spans 15 residues. Germline assignment: CDR1 SGHTA and CDR2 FQGNSA.

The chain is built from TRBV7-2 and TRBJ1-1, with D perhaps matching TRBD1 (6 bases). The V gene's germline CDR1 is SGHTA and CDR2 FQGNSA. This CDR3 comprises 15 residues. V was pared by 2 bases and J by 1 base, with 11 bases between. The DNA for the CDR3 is TGTGCCAGCAGCTTACCCCCGGGACAGAACACTGAAGCTTTCTTT. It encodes CASSLPPGQNTEAFF.

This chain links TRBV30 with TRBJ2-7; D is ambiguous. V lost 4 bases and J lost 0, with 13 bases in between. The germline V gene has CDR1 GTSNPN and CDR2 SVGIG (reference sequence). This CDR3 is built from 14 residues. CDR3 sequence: CAWKAAWSSYEQYF. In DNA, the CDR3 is TGTGCCTGGAAGGCAGCCTGGAGCTCCTACGAGCAGTACTTC.

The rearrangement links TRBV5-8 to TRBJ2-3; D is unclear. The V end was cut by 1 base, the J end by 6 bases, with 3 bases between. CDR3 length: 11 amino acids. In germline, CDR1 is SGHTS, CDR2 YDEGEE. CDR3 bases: TGTGCCAGCAGCTTGCTGGATACGCAGTATTTT. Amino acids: CASSLLDTQYF.

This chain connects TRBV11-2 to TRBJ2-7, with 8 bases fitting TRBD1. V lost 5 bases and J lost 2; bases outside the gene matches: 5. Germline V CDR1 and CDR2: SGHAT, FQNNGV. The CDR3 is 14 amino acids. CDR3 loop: CASSLQGVAYEQYF. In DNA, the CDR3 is TGTGCCAGCAGCCTACAGGGGGTAGCCTACGAGCAGTACTTC.